This T cell receptor (beta chain) was observed in a study of shared T cell receptors in the human thymus. Between the trimmed V and J ends, which lost 3 bases and 3 bases, there was a span of 7 bases. The germline V gene encodes CDR1 SGHNT and CDR2 YENEEA. This CDR3 has 13 residues. Libraries were prepared by immunoSEQ multiplex PCR; TCRdb keeps only in-frame clonotypes and omits some of them. The sample carries 500,000 to 550,000 clones, approximately 80% recorded once. These data were also reused for a study on human thymus T cells. This second report adds: Unrelated individuals had highly overlapping thymic repertoires, as reported in related research.

Sequencing was done on a sample of thymocytes. The TCR sequence derives from a boy in the first two years of life with a congenital heart defect. The V gene is TRBV11-3, the J gene TRBJ2-3, with a weak D call TRBD1 (6 bases). The CDR3 loop is CASSFQGTDTQYF. The DNA of the CDR3 is TGTGCCAGCAGCTTTCAGGGGACAGATACGCAGTATTTT. The full variable domain, in which reference TRBV11-3 and TRBJ2-3 provide the parts outside the CDR3, is EAGVVQSPRYKIIEKKQPVAFWCNPISGHNTLYWYLQNLGQGPELLIRYENEEAVDDSQLPKDRFSAERLKGVDSTLKIQPAELGDSAVYLCASSFQGTDTQYFGPGTRLTVL.